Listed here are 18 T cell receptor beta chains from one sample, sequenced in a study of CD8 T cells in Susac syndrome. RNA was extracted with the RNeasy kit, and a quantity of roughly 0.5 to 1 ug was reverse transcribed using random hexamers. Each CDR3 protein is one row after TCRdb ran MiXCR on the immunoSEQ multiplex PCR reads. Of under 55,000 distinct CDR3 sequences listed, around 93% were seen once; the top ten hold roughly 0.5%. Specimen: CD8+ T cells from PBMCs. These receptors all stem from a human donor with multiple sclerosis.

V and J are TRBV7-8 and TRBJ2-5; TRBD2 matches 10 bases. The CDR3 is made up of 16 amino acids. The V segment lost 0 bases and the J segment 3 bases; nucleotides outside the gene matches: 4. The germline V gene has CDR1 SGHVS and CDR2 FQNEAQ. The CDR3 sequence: CASSLAAGTSEETQYF. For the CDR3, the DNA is TGTGCCAGCAGCTTAGCGGCCGGGACTAGCGAAGAGACCCAGTACTTC. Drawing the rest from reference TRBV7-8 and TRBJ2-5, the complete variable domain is GAGVSQSPRYKVAKRGQDVALRCDPISGHVSLFWYQQALGQGPEFLTYFQNEAQLDKSGLPSDRFFAERPEGSVSTLKIQRTQQEDSAVYLCASSLAAGTSEETQYFGPGTRLLVL.

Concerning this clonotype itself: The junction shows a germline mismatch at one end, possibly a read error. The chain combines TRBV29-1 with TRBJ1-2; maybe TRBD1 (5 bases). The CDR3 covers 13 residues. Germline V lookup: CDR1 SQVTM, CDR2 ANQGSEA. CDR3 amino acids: CSARGIGLYGYAF. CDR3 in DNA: TGCAGCGCTCGGGGCATCGGACTCTATGGCTACGCCTTC.

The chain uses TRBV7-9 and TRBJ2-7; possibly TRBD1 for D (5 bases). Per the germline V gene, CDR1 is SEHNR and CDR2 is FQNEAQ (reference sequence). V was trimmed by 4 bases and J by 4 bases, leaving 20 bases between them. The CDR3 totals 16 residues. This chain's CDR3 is CASSSQGSRGYYEQYF. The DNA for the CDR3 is TGTGCCAGCAGCTCTCAGGGCTCCAGAGGATATTACGAGCAGTACTTC.

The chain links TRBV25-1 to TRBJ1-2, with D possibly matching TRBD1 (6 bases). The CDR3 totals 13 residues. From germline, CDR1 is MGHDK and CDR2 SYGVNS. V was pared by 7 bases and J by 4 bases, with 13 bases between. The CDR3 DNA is TGTGCCAGCATGGGACACCTTTTCTATGGCTACACCTTC. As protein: CASMGHLFYGYTF.

CDR3 nucleotides: TGTGCCAGCAACCCCACAGGGAATCCCTACGAGCAGTACTTC. Its translation: CASNPTGNPYEQYF. The J gene is TRBJ2-7, the V gene TRBV28; D is perhaps TRBD1 (6 bases). Trimming cost V 7 bases and J 2 bases, with 15 bases left between them. The V gene's germline CDR1 is MDHEN and CDR2 SYDVKM. CDR3 length: 14 amino acids.

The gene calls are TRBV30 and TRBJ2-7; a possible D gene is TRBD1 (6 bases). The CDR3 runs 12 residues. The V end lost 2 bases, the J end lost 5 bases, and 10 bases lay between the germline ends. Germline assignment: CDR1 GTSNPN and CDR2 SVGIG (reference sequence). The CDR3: CAWSSGTHEQYF. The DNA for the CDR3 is TGTGCCTGGAGTTCGGGGACACACGAGCAGTACTTC.

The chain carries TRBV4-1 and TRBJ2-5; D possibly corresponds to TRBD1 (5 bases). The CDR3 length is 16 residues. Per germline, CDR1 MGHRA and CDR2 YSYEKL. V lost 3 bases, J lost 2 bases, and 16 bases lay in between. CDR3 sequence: CASSHPPTGSQETQYF. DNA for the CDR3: TGCGCCAGCAGCCACCCCCCTACAGGTTCGCAAGAGACCCAGTACTTC.

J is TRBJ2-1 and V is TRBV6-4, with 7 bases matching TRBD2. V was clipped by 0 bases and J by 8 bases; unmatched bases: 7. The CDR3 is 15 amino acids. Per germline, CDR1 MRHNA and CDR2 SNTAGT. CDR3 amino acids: CASSDSGGGLDEQFF. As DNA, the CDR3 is TGTGCCAGCAGTGACTCGGGCGGGGGTTTGGATGAGCAGTTCTTC.

The CDR3 DNA reads TGTGCCAGCAGCCAGGGGCGTTCAGGGGACGAGCAGTACTTC. Its translation: CASSQGRSGDEQYF. The rearrangement uses TRBV3-1 and TRBJ2-7, with a tentative D call TRBD1 (6 bases). The germline V gene has CDR1 LGHDT and CDR2 YNNKEL (reference sequence). Trimming removed 3 bases from V and 5 bases from J, with 14 bases in between. The CDR3 has 14 amino acids.

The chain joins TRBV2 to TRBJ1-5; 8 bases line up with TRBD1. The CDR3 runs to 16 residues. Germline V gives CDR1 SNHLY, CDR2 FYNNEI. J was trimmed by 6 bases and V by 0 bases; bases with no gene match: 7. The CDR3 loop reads CASSEAARGRRQPQHF. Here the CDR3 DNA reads TGTGCCAGCAGTGAAGCTGCCAGGGGGCGTCGTCAGCCCCAGCATTTT.

CDR3 loop: CASSVGASGYEQYF. CDR3 in DNA: TGTGCCAGCAGCGTAGGAGCTAGCGGATACGAGCAGTACTTC. The genes are TRBV9 and TRBJ2-7; 7 nucleotides align to TRBD2. J was trimmed by 4 bases and V by 0 bases; bases with no gene match: 4. Germline V gene sequence: CDR1 SGDLS, CDR2 YYNGEE. The CDR3 is 14 residues long.

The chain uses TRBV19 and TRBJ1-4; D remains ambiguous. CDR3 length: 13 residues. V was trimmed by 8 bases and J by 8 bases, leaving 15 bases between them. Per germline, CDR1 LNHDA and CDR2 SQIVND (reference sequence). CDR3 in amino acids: CASSGRVGEKLFF. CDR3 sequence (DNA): TGTGCCAGTTCAGGTAGAGTGGGCGAAAAACTGTTTTTT.

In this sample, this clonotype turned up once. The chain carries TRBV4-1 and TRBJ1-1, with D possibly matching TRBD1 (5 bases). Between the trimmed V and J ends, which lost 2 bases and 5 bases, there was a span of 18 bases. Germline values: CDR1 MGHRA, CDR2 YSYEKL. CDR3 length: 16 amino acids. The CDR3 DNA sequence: TGCGCCAGCAGCCAAAATTGGGGCGTGAGTGGGACTGAAGCTTTCTTT. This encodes CASSQNWGVSGTEAFF.

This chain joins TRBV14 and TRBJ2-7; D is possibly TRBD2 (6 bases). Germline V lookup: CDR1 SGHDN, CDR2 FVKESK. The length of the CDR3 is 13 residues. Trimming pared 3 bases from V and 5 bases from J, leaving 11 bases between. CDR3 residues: CASSQRWGDEQYF. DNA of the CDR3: TGTGCCAGCAGCCAGAGGTGGGGGGACGAGCAGTACTTC. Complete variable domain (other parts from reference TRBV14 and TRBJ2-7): EAGVTQFPSHSVIEKGQTVTLRCDPISGHDNLYWYRRVMGKEIKFLLHFVKESKQDESGMPNNRFLAERTGGTYSTLKVQPAELEDSGVYFCASSQRWGDEQYFGPGTRLTVT.

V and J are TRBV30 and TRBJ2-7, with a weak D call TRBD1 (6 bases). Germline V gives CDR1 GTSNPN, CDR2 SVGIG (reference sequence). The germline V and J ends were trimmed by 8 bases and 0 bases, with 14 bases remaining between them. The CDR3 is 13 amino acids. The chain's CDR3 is CAGQGFASYEQYF. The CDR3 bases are TGTGCCGGTCAGGGGTTCGCCTCCTACGAGCAGTACTTC.

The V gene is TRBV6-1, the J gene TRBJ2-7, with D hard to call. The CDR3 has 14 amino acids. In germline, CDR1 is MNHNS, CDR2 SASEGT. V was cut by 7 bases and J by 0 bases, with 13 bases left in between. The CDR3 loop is CASTLTESSYEQYF. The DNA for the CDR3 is TGTGCCAGCACTCTGACTGAGAGCTCCTACGAGCAGTACTTC.

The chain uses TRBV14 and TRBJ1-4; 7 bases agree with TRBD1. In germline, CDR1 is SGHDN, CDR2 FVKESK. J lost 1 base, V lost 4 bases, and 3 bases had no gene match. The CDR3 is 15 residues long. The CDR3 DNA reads TGTGCCAGCAGCCTCTACAGGGGAACTAATGAAAAACTGTTTTTT. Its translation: CASSLYRGTNEKLFF.

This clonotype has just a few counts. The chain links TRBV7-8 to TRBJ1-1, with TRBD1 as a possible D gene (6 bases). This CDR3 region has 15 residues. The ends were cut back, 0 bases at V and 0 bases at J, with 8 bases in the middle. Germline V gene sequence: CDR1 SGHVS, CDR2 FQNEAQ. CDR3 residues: CASSLAGGMNTEAFF. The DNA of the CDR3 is TGTGCCAGCAGCTTAGCGGGGGGCATGAACACTGAAGCTTTCTTT.